These 22 T cell receptor beta chains were all obtained from the same sample, sequenced in a study of beta chain features in type 1 diabetes. Whole-study results and caveats: Shortening of TCRB CDR3s, moderate but significant, appeared in all four CD4+ subsets of Type 1 diabetes patients.

Expressed TCRB transcripts were sequenced because the entire RNA isolate underwent reverse transcription. Some clones are missing from TCRdb's copy, which holds only in-frame ones; the method was immunoSEQ multiplex PCR. Of hundreds of thousands of clones in the sample, around 15% were seen once. Antigens of these TCRs are unknown. Material for sequencing was naive CD4+ T cells from blood. The receptors derive from a man aged 18-30 years with type 1 diabetes.

The chain uses TRBV30 and TRBJ1-5, with unresolved D. The CDR3 is made up of 12 amino acids. Trimming took off 1 base at V and 6 bases at J, with 7 bases between the two ends. CDR1 and CDR2 from the germline V gene are GTSNPN and SVGIG (reference sequence). The CDR3 is CAWSGISQPQHF. CDR3 DNA sequence: TGTGCCTGGAGTGGGATTTCTCAGCCCCAGCATTTT.

In this sample, this clone turned up a few times. The chain couples TRBV10-3 to TRBJ2-2; 7 nucleotides line up with TRBD2. Germline loops: CDR1 ENHRY, CDR2 SYGVKD. The V and J ends lost 4 bases and 2 bases, in that order; junction bases with no gene match: 7. CDR3 length: 16 amino acids. The CDR3 reads CAISVALAVNTGELFF. CDR3 nucleotides: TGTGCCATCAGTGTAGCCCTAGCGGTTAACACCGGGGAGCTGTTTTTT.

The chain uses TRBV7-8 and TRBJ2-2, with 8 nucleotides matching TRBD1. The V gene's germline CDR1 is SGHVS and CDR2 FQNEAQ. The CDR3 covers 16 residues. V lost 3 bases to trimming and J lost 5 bases; unmatched junction nucleotides: 8. In DNA form, the CDR3 reads TGTGCCAGCAGCTTCCTTCAGGGGGCAGGGACCGGGGAGCTGTTTTTT. This gives the protein CASSFLQGAGTGELFF.

The chain combines TRBV6-5 with TRBJ2-7, with unresolved D. From germline, CDR1 is MNHEY and CDR2 SVGAGI. Trimming stripped 7 bases from V and 6 bases from J, with 13 bases between. The CDR3 consists of 12 residues. CDR3 region: CASTEWVREQYF. DNA of the CDR3: TGTGCCAGCACCGAATGGGTTCGCGAGCAGTACTTC.

CDR3 DNA: TGTGCCTGGAGTACAGGGCATCGCTATGGCTACACCTTC. Translated, it gives CAWSTGHRYGYTF. The chain combines TRBV30 with TRBJ1-2, with D possibly matching TRBD1 (6 bases). From germline, CDR1 is GTSNPN and CDR2 SVGIG (reference sequence). V lost 2 bases and J 4 bases, leaving 11 bases between the germline ends. The CDR3 spans 13 residues. The full variable domain, its missing parts supplied by reference TRBV30 and TRBJ1-2, is SQTIHQWPATLVQPVGSPLSLECTVEGTSNPNLYWYRQAAGRGLQLLFYSVGIGQISSEVPQNLSASRPQDRQFILSSKKLLLSDSGFYLCAWSTGHRYGYTFGSGTRLTVV.

The chain couples TRBV10-3 to TRBJ1-1; D remains unclear. This CDR3 has 14 amino acids. Germline assignment: CDR1 ENHRY and CDR2 SYGVKD. Trimming pared 0 bases from V and 3 bases from J, leaving 8 bases between. The CDR3 sequence is CAISESAQDTEAFF. Written as DNA, the CDR3 is TGTGCCATCAGTGAGTCGGCCCAGGACACTGAAGCTTTCTTT.

The rearrangement joins TRBV9 to TRBJ1-2; D perhaps matches TRBD1 (5 bases). Trimming stripped 0 bases from V and 4 bases from J, with 13 bases between. Germline CDR1 reads SGDLS; CDR2 reads YYNGEE. This CDR3 has 15 amino acids. Here the CDR3 DNA reads TGTGCCAGCAGCGTAGAGGGGTGGGACTCCTATGGCTACACCTTC. This encodes CASSVEGWDSYGYTF.

The V call is TRBV6-1, the J call TRBJ2-4; D tentatively reads TRBD1 or TRBD2 (6 bases each). CDR1 and CDR2 (germline): MNHNS, SASEGT. The CDR3 runs to 17 residues. V dropped 2 bases and J dropped 3 bases, with 17 bases sitting between them. CDR3: CASSERQNKGGKNIQYF. The CDR3 region has the DNA TGTGCCAGCAGTGAACGTCAGAATAAGGGGGGCAAAAACATTCAGTACTTC.

The chain links TRBV7-3 to TRBJ2-5; D is ambiguous. Germline loops: CDR1 SGHTA, CDR2 FQGTGA. V dropped 5 bases and J dropped 2 bases, with 9 bases sitting between them. The CDR3 has 13 residues. The CDR3 region is CASSPNGQETQYF. The DNA of the CDR3 is TGTGCCAGCAGCCCAAACGGGCAAGAGACCCAGTACTTC.

This clone was counted only a few times. The chain is built from TRBV29-1 and TRBJ1-2, with D possibly TRBD1 on 5 matching bases. Germline values: CDR1 SQVTM, CDR2 ANQGSEA. The CDR3 runs to 15 residues. The V end lost 0 bases, the J end lost 8 bases, and 19 bases lay between the germline ends. CDR3 nucleotides: TGCAGCGTTGAAGATGGACCCGGGACCGAAAGCGGCTACACCTTC. Translation gives CSVEDGPGTESGYTF. Full variable domain (remainder filled in from reference TRBV29-1 and TRBJ1-2): SAVISQKPSRDICQRGTSLTIQCQVDSQVTMMFWYRQQPGQSLTLIATANQGSEATYESGFVIDKFPISRPNLTFSTLTVSNMSPEDSSIYLCSVEDGPGTESGYTFGSGTRLTVV.

This clone was detected only a few times. The chain couples TRBV7-9 to TRBJ2-5; 9 bases align to TRBD1. Germline V gene lookup returns CDR1 SEHNR and CDR2 FQNEAQ (reference sequence). J was trimmed by 3 bases and V by 8 bases; bases with no gene match: 4. The CDR3 runs 13 residues. In DNA, the CDR3 is TGTGCCAGCCGGACAGGGGTTAAAGAGACCCAGTACTTC. As protein: CASRTGVKETQYF.

The rearrangement uses TRBV14 and TRBJ2-1; no firm D call. Trimming cost V 1 base and J 4 bases, with 17 bases left between them. Looked up from germline, CDR1 is SGHDN and CDR2 is FVKESK. The CDR3 spans 17 residues. The CDR3 nucleotides read TGTGCCAGCAGCCAAGTCTCCCCAGAAGGCCCTTACAATGAGCAGTTCTTC. Translated: CASSQVSPEGPYNEQFF.

The chain carries TRBV18 and TRBJ2-7, with 10 bases matching TRBD2. Germline trimming cut 4 bases from V and 2 bases from J; bases unmatched to any gene: 5. Germline-derived CDR1 and CDR2 are KGHSH and LQKENI. The CDR3 has 15 amino acids. Here the CDR3 reads CASSQGLAPAYEQYF. As DNA, the CDR3 is TGTGCCAGCTCACAGGGACTAGCGCCTGCCTACGAGCAGTACTTC.

The chain combines TRBV2 with TRBJ1-1; no clear D. Deletions cut 2 bases from V and 3 bases from J, with 10 bases between. There are 14 residues in the CDR3. The germline V gene has CDR1 SNHLY and CDR2 FYNNEI. In DNA form, the CDR3 reads TGTGCCAGCAGTGAACAGCGGTTTGACACTGAAGCTTTCTTT. Translation: CASSEQRFDTEAFF.

This clone occurred a few times. The chain links TRBV7-2 to TRBJ2-7; TRBD1 might be the D (6 bases). Trimming cost V 5 bases and J 3 bases, with 17 bases left between them. The CDR3 contains 15 residues. Germline CDR1 is SGHTA and CDR2 is FQGNSA. CDR3 sequence reads: CASSPSIIQGYEQYF. The CDR3 nucleotides are TGTGCCAGCAGCCCAAGCATCATACAGGGCTACGAGCAGTACTTC.

This clone was seen a handful of times. The CDR3 loop is CASRLAGVTGELFF. In DNA, the CDR3 is TGTGCCAGCAGACTAGCGGGAGTAACCGGGGAGCTGTTTTTT. This chain links TRBV2 with TRBJ2-2, with 11 bases fitting TRBD2. Germline V gives CDR1 SNHLY, CDR2 FYNNEI. The V gene end was trimmed by 6 bases and the J gene end by 5 bases; junction bases not matched to a gene: 2. The CDR3 has 14 residues.

Here the CDR3 reads CASSLAGKETQYF. The CDR3 region has the DNA TGTGCCAGCAGCTTAGCGGGAAAAGAGACCCAGTACTTC. This chain links TRBV7-9 with TRBJ2-5; no clear D. The CDR3 spans 13 residues. CDR1 and CDR2 from the germline V gene are SEHNR and FQNEAQ (reference sequence). V dropped 0 bases and J dropped 3 bases, with 5 bases sitting between them.

J is TRBJ2-7 and V is TRBV5-1; no reliable D call. V shed 1 base and J shed 5 bases, with 7 bases lying between them. The CDR3 sequence is 12 residues long. From germline, CDR1 is SGHRS and CDR2 YFSETQ. The CDR3 region is CASSLPPHEQYF. For the CDR3, the DNA is TGCGCCAGCAGCTTGCCCCCACACGAGCAGTACTTC.

This clone was seen more than once but under ten times. This chain connects TRBV19 to TRBJ1-2; D might be TRBD1 (6 bases). Trimming cost V 4 bases and J 0 bases, with 9 bases left between them. Germline V gene lookup returns CDR1 LNHDA and CDR2 SQIVND (reference sequence). The CDR3 spans 14 residues. The DNA of the CDR3 is TGTGCCAGTAGTAGGGACAAGTCTAACTATGGCTACACCTTC. This sequence encodes CASSRDKSNYGYTF.

V gene TRBV5-1 combines with J gene TRBJ2-2; D is tentatively TRBD1 or TRBD2 (5 bases each). Germline lookup yields CDR1 SGHRS and CDR2 YFSETQ. The V end was cut by 0 bases, the J end by 2 bases, with 11 bases between. The CDR3 covers 16 residues. This CDR3 reads CASSLEGPRNTGELFF. CDR3 DNA: TGCGCCAGCAGCTTGGAGGGACCCCGTAACACCGGGGAGCTGTTTTTT. The full variable domain, completed using reference TRBV5-1 and TRBJ2-2, is KAGVTQTPRYLIKTRGQQVTLSCSPISGHRSVSWYQQTPGQGLQFLFEYFSETQRNKGNFPGRFSGRQFSNSRSEMNVSTLELGDSALYLCASSLEGPRNTGELFFGEGSRLTVL.

The rearrangement joins TRBV27 to TRBJ1-5; 10 bases line up with TRBD1. Germline V CDR1 and CDR2: MNHEY, SMNVEV (reference sequence). The trim removed 4 bases at V and 2 bases at J, leaving 8 bases unmatched. The CDR3 contains 17 residues. The chain's CDR3 is CASSWGRQGAGNQPQHF. For the CDR3, the DNA is TGTGCCAGCAGTTGGGGCCGACAGGGGGCGGGCAATCAGCCCCAGCATTTT.

This clone was seen more than once but under ten times. The chain carries TRBV7-9 and TRBJ1-6, with D perhaps matching TRBD1 (5 bases). From germline, CDR1 is SEHNR and CDR2 FQNEAQ (reference sequence). Trimming left V 5 bases short and J 6 bases short, with 11 bases between. The CDR3 is 14 residues long. The CDR3 sequence: CASSLDSINSPLHF. In nucleotides, the CDR3 is TGTGCCAGCAGCCTAGACAGTATTAATTCACCCCTCCACTTT.